Listed below are T cell receptor beta chains from one sample, sequenced in a study of EBV T-cell therapy then PD-1 blockade in nasopharyngeal carcinoma. Their specific antigens are unknown. This table comes from immunoSEQ multiplex PCR, and its TCRdb copy is limited to in-frame clones, with some not included. This sample has about 14,000 clones, with around 80% found just once. Sequencing was performed on CD8+ T cells from blood, taken at roughly day 99 from a patient whose treatment included autologous EBV-specific T cells and nivolumab. Receptors originate from a man aged 35-49 years with nasopharyngeal carcinoma. Both conserved end residues are part of each CDR3. Fields, in order: CDR3 protein, CDR3 DNA, D gene, V gene, clone size, J gene. The D gene is left open where the match is weak. Clone sizes are given selectively: once, few, many, or a class where the clone is expanded.

CASSFRGDEQYF	TGTGCCAGCAGTTTTCGGGGAGACGAGCAGTACTTC	NA	TRBV27	NA	TRBJ2-7
CATSEAGGYNEQFF	TGTGCCACCAGTGAAGCGGGGGGATACAATGAGCAGTTCTTC	TRBD2	TRBV24-1	NA	TRBJ2-1
CASSPVGGLADYEQYF	TGTGCCAGCAGCCCGGTGGGAGGGCTAGCTGACTACGAGCAGTACTTC	TRBD2	TRBV7-9	NA	TRBJ2-7
CASSLYRDSRYEQYF	TGTGCCAGCAGTTTATACCGGGACAGCCGTTACGAGCAGTACTTC	TRBD1	TRBV27	NA	TRBJ2-7
CASSSLHSSGGIYEQYF	TGTGCCAGCAGCTCTTTACATTCTAGCGGGGGGATCTACGAGCAGTACTTC	TRBD2	TRBV27	NA	TRBJ2-7
CASSLSLAGKETQYF	TGTGCCAGCAGCCTGTCCCTAGCGGGGAAAGAGACCCAGTACTTC	TRBD2	TRBV5-6	NA	TRBJ2-5
CASSLEVRGTGSYEQYF	TGCGCCAGCAGCTTGGAGGTTAGGGGGACAGGAAGCTACGAGCAGTACTTC	TRBD1	TRBV5-1	few	TRBJ2-7
CASQRVFKDIQYF	TGTGCCAGCCAAAGGGTGTTTAAGGACATTCAGTACTTC	NA	TRBV2	NA	TRBJ2-4
CASSPSWVNFNYGYTF	TGTGCCAGCAGTCCTTCCTGGGTAAACTTTAACTATGGCTACACCTTC	NA	TRBV27	medium-sized	TRBJ1-2
CAISEIPGSSYNSPLHF	TGTGCCATCAGTGAGATACCGGGTAGCTCCTATAATTCACCCCTCCACTTT	NA	TRBV10-3	NA	TRBJ1-6
CASSHGGTGRCGSNTEAFF	TGCGCCAGCAGTCACGGTGGGACAGGGAGATGTGGTTCGAACACTGAAGCTTTCTTT	TRBD1	TRBV23-1	NA	TRBJ1-1
CASSYSRGYEQYF	TGTGCCAGCAGTTACTCGAGAGGGTACGAGCAGTACTTC	NA	TRBV6-5	NA	TRBJ2-7
CASSLAGPGYEQYF	TGTGCCAGCAGCTTAGCGGGACCGGGCTACGAGCAGTACTTC	NA	TRBV7-6	NA	TRBJ2-7
CASSETGNEQFF	TGTGCCAGCAGCGAAACCGGGAATGAGCAGTTCTTC	NA	TRBV7-9	NA	TRBJ2-1
CASSQERGGQETQYF	TGCGCCAGCAGCCAAGAGAGGGGGGGCCAAGAGACCCAGTACTTC	NA	TRBV4-3	NA	TRBJ2-5
CASSQVQGSVEQYF	TGCGCCAGCAGCCAAGTACAGGGGTCGGTCGAGCAGTACTTC	TRBD1	TRBV4-1	few	TRBJ2-7
CASSILGEGSSSEAFF	TGTGCCAGTAGTATACTAGGTGAGGGATCCAGCTCTGAAGCTTTCTTT	NA	TRBV19	NA	TRBJ1-1
CASSAGKYEQYF	TGTGCCAGCAGCGCGGGGAAATACGAGCAGTACTTC	NA	TRBV5-5	NA	TRBJ2-7
CASGVGTANTGELFF	TGTGCTAGTGGTGTCGGGACAGCTAACACCGGGGAGCTGTTTTTT	TRBD1	TRBV12-5	NA	TRBJ2-2
CASSLAGASTAQANTGELFF	TGTGCCAGCAGCTTAGCAGGGGCGTCAACGGCGCAAGCGAACACCGGGGAGCTGTTTTTT	NA	TRBV7-2	NA	TRBJ2-2
CASSHGTGSYGYTF	TGTGCCAGCAGTCATGGGACAGGGAGCTATGGCTACACCTTC	TRBD1	TRBV13	NA	TRBJ1-2
CASSVGELRSYEQYF	TGTGCCAGCAGCGTAGGAGAACTTAGGTCCTACGAGCAGTACTTC	NA	TRBV9	NA	TRBJ2-7
CASSQEGILYGYTF	TGTGCCAGCAGCCAAGAAGGCATTTTATATGGCTACACCTTC	NA	TRBV3-1/TRBV3-2	once	TRBJ1-2
CASSPSAKNIQYF	TGTGCCAGCAGTCCTTCGGCTAAAAACATTCAGTACTTC	NA	TRBV6-5	NA	TRBJ2-4
CSASGSSHTEAFF	TGCAGTGCTAGTGGCAGTAGTCACACTGAAGCTTTCTTT	NA	TRBV20-1	NA	TRBJ1-1
CASSLGSANTDTQYF	TGTGCCAGCAGTTTAGGGTCGGCTAACACAGATACGCAGTATTTT	NA	TRBV27	few	TRBJ2-3
CATRAGTGRFPGTGELFF	TGTGCCACCAGAGCCGGGACAGGGAGATTTCCGGGCACCGGGGAGCTGTTTTTT	TRBD1	TRBV24-1	NA	TRBJ2-2
CASSYSGTISPGEQFF	TGTGCCAGCAGTTACTCGGGGACGATATCTCCTGGTGAGCAGTTCTTC	NA	TRBV6-5	NA	TRBJ2-1
CASSEGMNTEAFF	TGTGCCAGCAGTGAGGGGATGAACACTGAAGCTTTCTTT	NA	TRBV25-1	NA	TRBJ1-1
CASTGTGSTGYGNTIYF	TGTGCCAGCACCGGGACAGGGTCTACAGGTTATGGAAACACCATATATTTT	TRBD1	TRBV28	once	TRBJ1-3
CASSVGARSSYEQYF	TGTGCCAGCAGCGTAGGGGCTAGGAGCTCCTACGAGCAGTACTTC	NA	TRBV9	NA	TRBJ2-7
CASSERRGYGYTF	TGTGCCAGCAGTGAACGGCGCGGCTATGGCTACACCTTC	NA	TRBV25-1	NA	TRBJ1-2
CASSPLAGGREQYF	TGTGCCAGCAGCCCCCTCGCAGGGGGACGCGAGCAGTACTTC	TRBD1	TRBV14	few	TRBJ2-7
CASSLHGGQNIQYF	TGTGCCAGCAGCCTCCACGGGGGCCAAAACATTCAGTACTTC	NA	TRBV5-5	NA	TRBJ2-4
CASSQELAGRYNEQFF	TGTGCCAGCAGCCAAGAACTAGCGGGGAGGTACAATGAGCAGTTCTTC	TRBD2	TRBV3-1/TRBV3-2	NA	TRBJ2-1
CASSYGTSGTDTQYF	TGTGCCAGCAGTTACGGGACTAGCGGCACAGATACGCAGTATTTT	TRBD2	TRBV6-5	NA	TRBJ2-3
CASSSHDWEGAGSPLHF	TGTGCCAGCAGCTCCCACGACTGGGAGGGGGCTGGATCACCCCTCCACTTT	TRBD1	TRBV7-9	large	TRBJ1-6
CASSTGQSTDTQYF	TGCGCCAGCAGCACCGGACAAAGCACAGATACGCAGTATTTT	NA	TRBV5-1	NA	TRBJ2-3
CASSASFSGANEKLFF	TGTGCCAGCAGTGCCTCGTTCTCGGGGGCTAATGAAAAACTGTTTTTT	NA	TRBV2	NA	TRBJ1-4
CAVHGGTGELFF	TGTGCCGTGCATGGAGGGACCGGGGAGCTGTTTTTT	NA	TRBV10-3	NA	TRBJ2-2
CASSLEGGAEAFF	TGTGCCAGCAGCTTGGAAGGGGGGGCTGAAGCTTTCTTT	NA	TRBV5-4	NA	TRBJ1-1
CASSLPPLAGGLDEQFF	TGTGCCAGCAGCTTACCCCCACTAGCGGGGGGGCTCGATGAGCAGTTCTTC	TRBD2	TRBV7-3	NA	TRBJ2-1
CASSFLPGEQNSLGNQPQHF	TGTGCCAGCAGCTTCCTTCCCGGGGAACAGAATTCTTTGGGCAATCAGCCCCAGCATTTT	NA	TRBV7-7	NA	TRBJ1-5
CASSQGDPGELFF	TGCGCCAGCAGCCAAGGGGACCCCGGGGAGCTGTTTTTT	NA	TRBV4-3	NA	TRBJ2-2
CASSPRDSLYSNQPQHF	TGTGCCAGCAGTCCAAGAGACAGCCTCTATAGCAATCAGCCCCAGCATTTT	NA	TRBV28	few	TRBJ1-5
CASSKVLPKFGGYEQYF	TGTGCCAGCAGCAAAGTATTGCCTAAGTTTGGGGGCTACGAGCAGTACTTC	NA	TRBV21-1	NA	TRBJ2-7
CASSQNPSGLSSYEQYF	TGCGCCAGCAGCCAAAACCCTTCAGGGTTAAGCTCCTACGAGCAGTACTTC	NA	TRBV4-3	NA	TRBJ2-7
CATSDSAGGTDTQYF	TGTGCCACCAGTGATTCCGCAGGGGGAACAGATACGCAGTATTTT	TRBD1	TRBV24-1	NA	TRBJ2-3
CASSQAGGSGNTIYF	TGCGCCAGCAGCCAAGCGGGGGGATCTGGAAACACCATATATTTT	NA	TRBV4-1	NA	TRBJ1-3
CASSPRGGSPLDYTF	TGTGCCAGCAGCCCCCGAGGCGGGTCCCCCTTAGACTACACCTTC	NA	TRBV7-8	NA	TRBJ1-2
CASRPRSTDTQYF	TGTGCCAGCAGACCGAGAAGCACAGATACGCAGTATTTT	NA	TRBV7-2	NA	TRBJ2-3
CASSYSGQKAFF	TGTGCCAGCAGTTACTCCGGACAGAAAGCTTTCTTT	NA	TRBV6-5	once	TRBJ1-1
CASSLSTGSVQFF	TGTGCCAGCAGTTTGTCGACGGGGAGCGTGCAGTTCTTC	NA	TRBV28	NA	TRBJ2-1
CASSVGVSGNTIYF	TGTGCCAGCAGCGTAGGAGTCTCTGGAAACACCATATATTTT	NA	TRBV9	once	TRBJ1-3
CASSFQQDYSYEQYF	TGTGCCAGCAGTTTTCAACAGGACTACTCCTACGAGCAGTACTTC	NA	TRBV27	NA	TRBJ2-7
CASSSTPGTGRYEQYF	TGCGCCAGCAGCTCGACCCCCGGGACAGGGCGGTACGAGCAGTACTTC	TRBD1	TRBV4-1	NA	TRBJ2-7
CASPGQPNINQPQHF	TGTGCCAGCCCGGGACAGCCCAATATCAATCAGCCCCAGCATTTT	TRBD1	TRBV19	NA	TRBJ1-5